A selection of T cell receptor beta chains follows, all from one sample in a study of blood T cells in healthy people across ages. MiXCR was run by TCRdb on the 5' RACE reads, yielding one entry per CDR3 protein. Of hundreds of thousands of distinct CDR3 sequences in the sample, around 24% are singletons; the top ten hold approximately 10%. The data were also submitted as part of a second study, on T cells of mothers and their children.

Sequenced sample: blood. Receptors were obtained from a boy younger than 18 in good health. Both conserved end residues are part of each CDR3. The D gene is left open where the match is weak. Part of the rows lack a size; the others show once, few, many or a class for expanded clones.

V: TRBV20-1; length: 15; size: NA; D: NA; J: TRBJ2-3; DNA: TGCAGTGCTAGAGATCTGCTAGCGCGCACAGATACGCAGTATTTT; CDR3: CSARDLLARTDTQYF
V: TRBV4-3; length: 15; size: NA; D: NA; J: TRBJ2-7; DNA: TGCGCCAGCAGCCAAGAGGTAGTCTCAGCCTACGAGCAGTACTTC; CDR3: CASSQEVVSAYEQYF
V: TRBV7-3; length: 12; size: NA; D: NA; J: TRBJ2-3; DNA: TGTGCCAGCAGCTTGGGCGCCGGGGCGCAGTATTTT; CDR3: CASSLGAGAQYF
V: TRBV7-9; length: 15; size: few; D: NA; J: TRBJ2-4; DNA: TGTGCCAGCAGCTCGGGGGCTCAGATTCGAAACATTCAGTACTTC; CDR3: CASSSGAQIRNIQYF
V: TRBV20-1; length: 13; size: few; D: NA; J: TRBJ1-5; DNA: TGCAGTGCTAGGGAAATAGGCAATCAGCCCCAGCATTTT; CDR3: CSAREIGNQPQHF
V: TRBV4-3; length: 15; size: few; D: NA; J: TRBJ1-5; DNA: TGCGCCAGCAGCCAAGAGGGAACAGGCTATCAGCCCCAGCATTTT; CDR3: CASSQEGTGYQPQHF
V: TRBV28; length: 14; size: NA; D: TRBD2; J: TRBJ2-7; DNA: TGTGCCAGCAGTAGGACTAGAAACACCTACGAGCAGTACTTC; CDR3: CASSRTRNTYEQYF
V: TRBV15; length: 13; size: NA; D: NA; J: TRBJ1-1; DNA: TGTGCCACCAGCAGAGATCTGAACACTGAAGCTTTCTTT; CDR3: CATSRDLNTEAFF
V: TRBV5-1; length: 16; size: few; D: TRBD1; J: TRBJ1-1; DNA: TGCGCCAGCAGCGTGGACAGGGGGCGTCTAGTGACTGAAGCTTTCTTT; CDR3: CASSVDRGRLVTEAFF
V: TRBV7-9; length: 16; size: few; D: NA; J: TRBJ1-4; DNA: TGTGCCAGCAGCTCCTCCGGGACACCTTCCCGCGAAAAACTGTTTTTT; CDR3: CASSSSGTPSREKLFF
V: TRBV4-2; length: 13; size: NA; D: TRBD2; J: TRBJ2-1; DNA: TGTGCCAGCAGCCATAGCGGGAGCGATGAGCAGTTCTTC; CDR3: CASSHSGSDEQFF
V: TRBV5-1; length: 16; size: NA; D: NA; J: TRBJ2-6; DNA: TGCGCCAGCAGCTTGACAAGGAACTCTGGGGCCAACGTCCTGACTTTC; CDR3: CASSLTRNSGANVLTF
V: TRBV6-5; length: 15; size: NA; D: NA; J: TRBJ1-3; DNA: TGTGCCAGCAGTTTAAAAAGACAGATTGGAAACACCATATATTTT; CDR3: CASSLKRQIGNTIYF
V: TRBV11-2; length: 18; size: few; D: NA; J: TRBJ2-5; DNA: TGTGCCAGCAGCTTAAACCCCGGGGGCGGGAGCTTACAAGAGACCCAGTACTTC; CDR3: CASSLNPGGGSLQETQYF
V: TRBV7-8; length: 20; size: few; D: NA; J: TRBJ2-7; DNA: TGTGCCAGCAGTCATGAACATCCCCTTCTCAGCGCCGAACTTACCTACGAGCAGTACTTC; CDR3: CASSHEHPLLSAELTYEQYF
V: TRBV4-1; length: 17; size: once; D: TRBD1; J: TRBJ2-5; DNA: TGCGCCAGCAGCCGCAGAACCGGGACAGGGTACGAGGAGACCCAGTACTTC; CDR3: CASSRRTGTGYEETQYF
V: TRBV27; length: 13; size: NA; D: NA; J: TRBJ2-7; DNA: TGTGCCAGCAGTTCATCTAGCTTCGGCGAGCAGTACTTC; CDR3: CASSSSSFGEQYF
V: TRBV7-2; length: 15; size: many; D: TRBD1; J: TRBJ2-7; DNA: TGTGCCAGCAGCGGGGGACAGGGACTTCCCTACGAGCAGTACTTC; CDR3: CASSGGQGLPYEQYF
V: TRBV6-6; length: 15; size: few; D: NA; J: TRBJ1-2; DNA: TGTGCCAGCAGTTACTCGACCCCGGGTGACTATGGCTACACCTTC; CDR3: CASSYSTPGDYGYTF
V: TRBV3-1; length: 13; size: NA; D: NA; J: TRBJ2-7; DNA: TGTGCCAGCAGCTACAGACAGGCCCACGAGCAGTACTTC; CDR3: CASSYRQAHEQYF
V: TRBV29-1; length: 13; size: NA; D: TRBD1; J: TRBJ2-7; DNA: TGCAGCGCCGTCGGGACAGGGCCCTACGAGCAGTACTTC; CDR3: CSAVGTGPYEQYF
V: TRBV13; length: 14; size: NA; D: NA; J: TRBJ2-1; DNA: TGTGCCAGCAGCTTCGAAAACGATGCGCTGGTTCAGTTCTTC; CDR3: CASSFENDALVQFF
V: TRBV4-3; length: 15; size: NA; D: NA; J: TRBJ1-1; DNA: TGCGCCAGCAGCCAAGATCACCTCATGAACACTGAAACTTTCTTT; CDR3: CASSQDHLMNTETFF
V: TRBV6-2/TRBV6-3; length: 14; size: few; D: NA; J: TRBJ2-7; DNA: TGTGCCAGCACCGACGCATCAGGGACGTACGAGCAGTACTTC; CDR3: CASTDASGTYEQYF